Included here is one TCR beta chain sequence, with context. The target antigen is unknown. Sequencing was done on patients that had shown CD8+CD57+ cell expansion by flow cytometry. Severe acquired aplastic anemia was present in all patients. Prior therapy had not been administered to any patient at the time of blood sampling. These data are taken from a study of CD8+CD57+ T cells in acquired aplastic anemia. Study at large: DNA per sorted CD4+ or CD8+ sample ranged about 0.2 to 30 ug, averaging around 3 ug. General study findings and limits: It was found that roughly 31 CD8+ CDR3 sequences were shared between patients and controls.

Genomic DNA, serving as template, underwent TCR beta VDJ and CDR3 profiling. TCRdb called the reads again in MiXCR, with one record for every CDR3 protein. The data show roughly 500,000 distinct CDR3 sequences, with approximately 32% seen just once and roughly 0.89% held by the top ten. The germline V gene has CDR1 SQVTM and CDR2 ANQGSEA. The CDR3 covers 14 residues. The V end was cut by 4 bases, the J end by 6 bases, with 16 bases between. Sequencing was performed on sorted CD4+, CD8+, or CD8+CD57+ T cells (not recorded which) from PBMCs. This clonotype was sampled from a human donor with aplastic anemia. This chain joins TRBV29-1 and TRBJ2-1; TRBD2 might be the D (5 bases). CDR3 amino acids: CSVAAGVTGNEQFF. CDR3 DNA sequence: TGCAGCGTTGCGGCGGGCGTGACCGGCAATGAGCAGTTCTTC.